One and the same sample provided the 16 T cell receptor beta chains below, sequenced in a study of PD-L1 blockade in urothelial cancer. Repertoires were generated with immunoSEQ multiplex PCR, while TCRdb's copy carries only in-frame clones and drops some. The sample includes just under 45,000 clones, 88% seen only once; the top ten take roughly 14%. The source material was PBMCs, sampled around atezolizumab (anti-PD-L1) treatment. The origin of the receptors is a woman aged 60-70 years with urothelial cancer.

The V call is TRBV5-6, the J call TRBJ2-7; the D gene is possibly TRBD1 (6 bases). This CDR3 is 14 amino acids long. Trimming removed 0 bases from V and 3 bases from J, with 10 bases in between. Germline V lookup: CDR1 SGHDT, CDR2 YYEEEE. The CDR3 sequence: CASSLAPGDYEQYF. The CDR3 DNA reads TGTGCCAGCAGCTTGGCCCCAGGGGACTACGAGCAGTACTTC. The full variable domain, rest sourced from reference TRBV5-6 and TRBJ2-7, is DAGVTQSPTHLIKTRGQQVTLRCSPKSGHDTVSWYQQALGQGPQFIFQYYEEEERQRGNFPDRFSGHQFPNYSSELNVNALLLGDSALYLCASSLAPGDYEQYFGPGTRLTVT.

V is TRBV2 and J is TRBJ2-3; possible D gene TRBD1, 6 bases. Germline CDR1 is SNHLY and CDR2 is FYNNEI. This CDR3 has 17 residues. V shed 4 bases and J shed 0 bases, with 17 bases lying between them. The CDR3 sequence: CASSVDSVRSSTDTQYF. CDR3 in DNA: TGTGCCAGCAGTGTGGACAGCGTACGATCTAGCACAGATACGCAGTATTTT.

This chain joins TRBV18 and TRBJ2-1, with D unclear. This CDR3 spans 15 amino acids. CDR1 is KGHSH and CDR2 is LQKENI in the germline V gene. V lost 1 base to trimming and J lost 8 bases, with 15 bases between them. CDR3: CASSPQLSIPHEQFF. The CDR3 DNA sequence: TGTGCCAGCTCACCACAATTGTCCATTCCCCATGAGCAGTTCTTC.

This chain uses TRBV2 with TRBJ2-7; the match to TRBD2 covers 7 bases. V lost 6 bases, J lost 7 bases, and 9 bases stayed unmatched. From germline, CDR1 is SNHLY and CDR2 FYNNEI. This CDR3 has 13 amino acids. CDR3 amino acids: CASRPGLLGEQYF. The CDR3 DNA is TGTGCCAGCAGACCGGGACTATTAGGAGAGCAGTACTTC.

V and J are TRBV5-6 and TRBJ2-5; D ambiguous. Germline V gene lookup returns CDR1 SGHDT and CDR2 YYEEEE. V lost 4 bases, J lost 1 base, and 20 bases lay in between. The CDR3 has 17 amino acids. This CDR3 is CASSPSRQENPQETQYF. The CDR3 bases are TGTGCCAGCAGCCCTTCCAGGCAAGAAAATCCCCAAGAGACCCAGTACTTC. The full variable domain, completed using reference TRBV5-6 and TRBJ2-5, is DAGVTQSPTHLIKTRGQQVTLRCSPKSGHDTVSWYQQALGQGPQFIFQYYEEEERQRGNFPDRFSGHQFPNYSSELNVNALLLGDSALYLCASSPSRQENPQETQYFGPGTRLLVL.

The CDR3 is CASQHLASGTDTQYF. CDR3 coding DNA: TGTGCCAGTCAACATCTGGCTAGTGGCACAGATACGCAGTATTTT. This rearrangement joins TRBV19 to TRBJ2-3; D is unclear. CDR3 length equals 15 residues. CDR1 and CDR2 from the germline V gene are LNHDA and SQIVND (reference sequence). V was cut by 8 bases and J by 1 base, with 16 bases left in between.

This clone was found once. The rearrangement links TRBV27 to TRBJ1-5; weak D call: TRBD1 (6 bases). There are 14 residues in the CDR3. Between the trimmed V and J ends, which lost 3 bases and 7 bases, there was a span of 13 bases. The germline CDR1 and CDR2 sequences are MNHEY and SMNVEV (reference sequence). The CDR3 spells CASSLAGGGQPQHF. Here the CDR3 DNA reads TGTGCCAGCAGTTTGGCCGGTGGGGGCCAGCCCCAGCATTTT.

This rearrangement joins TRBV7-3 to TRBJ1-2; weak D call: TRBD1 (6 bases). Germline V CDR1 and CDR2: SGHTA, FQGTGA. Deletions cut 5 bases from V and 3 bases from J, with 10 bases between. This CDR3 has 13 amino acids. The CDR3 region has the DNA TGTGCCAGCAGCCGCAGGACAGACTATGGCTACACCTTC. Residues: CASSRRTDYGYTF.

The chain uses TRBV19 and TRBJ2-7; 7 bases match TRBD2. With V trimmed by 10 bases and J by 4 bases, 7 bases remained unmatched. The germline CDR1 and CDR2 sequences are LNHDA and SQIVND (reference sequence). The CDR3 covers 12 residues. DNA for the CDR3: TGTGCCACCAGCGGGGCCTCGTACGAGCAGTACTTC. It translates to CATSGASYEQYF. Using reference TRBV19 and TRBJ2-7 for the parts outside the CDR3, the full variable domain is DGGITQSPKYLFRKEGQNVTLSCEQNLNHDAMYWYRQDPGQGLRLIYYSQIVNDFQKGDIAEGYSVSREKKESFPLTVTSAQKNPTAFYLCATSGASYEQYFGPGTRLTVT.

This clone was recorded only once. The rearrangement joins TRBV5-1 to TRBJ2-7; D may be TRBD2 (6 bases). Germline V gives CDR1 SGHRS, CDR2 YFSETQ. This CDR3 has 14 amino acids. Trimming pared 4 bases from V and 2 bases from J, leaving 13 bases between. CDR3: CASSPGGQPYEQYF. CDR3 DNA: TGCGCCAGCAGCCCTGGAGGGCAGCCCTACGAGCAGTACTTC.

The chain carries TRBV7-2 and TRBJ2-2, with 8 nucleotides matching TRBD2. The germline V gene encodes CDR1 SGHTA and CDR2 FQGNSA. This CDR3 is built from 16 residues. The V segment lost 5 bases and the J segment 7 bases; nucleotides outside the gene matches: 12. The CDR3 DNA reads TGTGCCAGCAGCCTCCGGACTAGCTGGGGGGGCGGGGAGCTGTTTTTT. It yields the protein CASSLRTSWGGGELFF.

This chain joins TRBV15 and TRBJ2-3; 7 nucleotides match TRBD2. The V gene end was trimmed by 1 base and the J gene end by 0 bases; junction bases not matched to a gene: 1. The germline V gene encodes CDR1 LNHNV and CDR2 YYDKDF (reference sequence). This CDR3 region has 15 residues. The CDR3 sequence: CATSRGGGSTDTQYF. For the CDR3, the DNA is TGTGCCACCAGCAGAGGGGGGGGGAGCACAGATACGCAGTATTTT.

This clone was recorded at least ten times. The chain links TRBV29-1 to TRBJ1-1; TRBD1 matches at 9 bases. Germline CDR1 SQVTM, CDR2 ANQGSEA. V gave up 5 bases and J gave up 10 bases; unmatched junction bases: 17. This CDR3 is built from 15 residues. CDR3 protein: CSVYSYRGRVWGAFF. CDR3 DNA sequence: TGCAGCGTTTATTCGTACAGGGGGCGCGTATGGGGAGCTTTCTTT.

The gene calls are TRBV5-6 and TRBJ1-4, with 7 bases matching TRBD1. The germline V gene has CDR1 SGHDT and CDR2 YYEEEE. With V trimmed by 0 bases and J by 4 bases, 3 bases remained unmatched. The CDR3 spans 15 residues. The DNA of the CDR3 is TGTGCCAGCAGCTTGGCGAACAGGGGTAATGAAAAACTGTTTTTT. Amino acid sequence: CASSLANRGNEKLFF.

J is TRBJ1-1 and V is TRBV9; 7 bases align to TRBD1. This CDR3 is 15 amino acids long. V lost 0 bases, J lost 1 base, and 3 bases stayed unmatched. Per germline, CDR1 SGDLS and CDR2 YYNGEE. CDR3 DNA sequence: TGTGCCAGCAGCGTAGGACAGGGTCAGAACACTGAAGCTTTCTTT. Its protein is CASSVGQGQNTEAFF.

This clone came up once. V and J are TRBV7-6 and TRBJ2-5; maybe TRBD1 (6 bases). Per germline, CDR1 SGHVS and CDR2 FNYEAQ. The V and J ends lost 1 base and 1 base respectively, with 10 bases between them. The CDR3 is 15 residues long. The CDR3 nucleotides read TGTGCCAGCAGCTTAGTGAGACAGGTCCAAGAGACCCAGTACTTC. It is translated as CASSLVRQVQETQYF.